This passage covers 23 T cell receptor beta chains from one sample sequenced in a study of low-dose radiotherapy and immunotherapy resistance in tumors. Time point here: before trial treatment. TRAV- and TRBV-specific primers primed first-strand cDNA, covering alpha and beta chains. The PCR that amplified TCRs ran for approximately 20 cycles, relying on a constant-region primer and a V-primer adapter. Each CDR3 protein is one row after TCRdb ran MiXCR on the reads. The data hold tens of thousands of distinct CDR3 sequences, with roughly a sixth observed a single time. Sequenced here: PBMCs, sampled before treatment. The receptors stem from a male donor with prostate cancer.

This clonotype has at least ten counts. The chain employs TRBV19 and TRBJ2-3; 8 bases fit TRBD2. In germline, CDR1 is LNHDA, CDR2 SQIVND (reference sequence). Trimming at V came to 1 base and at J to 2 bases, leaving 2 bases not matched to a gene. The CDR3 is 15 amino acids. This CDR3 is CASSIAGGNTDTQYF. The CDR3 coding sequence is TGTGCCAGTAGTATAGCGGGGGGGAACACAGATACGCAGTATTTT.

The table lists this clonotype with many counts. The chain is built from TRBV6-6 and TRBJ1-5; TRBD1 agrees at 9 bases. Germline V gives CDR1 MNHNY, CDR2 SVGAGI (reference sequence). The CDR3 is 15 amino acids. V lost 2 bases, J lost 5 bases, and 4 bases stayed unmatched. For the CDR3, the DNA is TGTGCCAGCAGTTACCCGGGACAGGGCCATCAGCCCCAGCATTTT. This gives the protein CASSYPGQGHQPQHF.

Many counts were recorded for this clonotype. The chain has TRBV7-2 and TRBJ2-1, with D perhaps TRBD2 (6 bases). The CDR3 has 13 amino acids. CDR1 and CDR2 from the germline V gene are SGHTA and FQGNSA. V lost 3 bases and J lost 7, with 10 bases in between. In DNA, the CDR3 is TGTGCCAGCAGCTTCGGAAGCGGGAATGAGCAGTTCTTC. Translating gives CASSFGSGNEQFF.

At least ten counts were recorded for this clonotype. V gene TRBV5-6 combines with J gene TRBJ2-3; 9 bases fit TRBD2. V lost 2 bases to trimming and J lost 3 bases; unmatched junction nucleotides: 10. This CDR3 is 17 amino acids long. Germline assignment: CDR1 SGHDT and CDR2 YYEEEE. In DNA, the CDR3 is TGTGCCAGCAGCTTAAAACCCTCTAGCGGGGCTACAGATACGCAGTATTTT. Translated: CASSLKPSSGATDTQYF.

The table lists this clonotype with many counts. V usage is TRBV30 and J usage is TRBJ1-5; D is undetermined. CDR1 is GTSNPN, CDR2 SVGIG, per germline (reference sequence). CDR3 length equals 13 residues. The V gene lost 6 bases and the J gene lost 3 bases, with 12 bases spanning the gap. The CDR3 region has the DNA TGTGCCTGCTCCAGAAGGTTCAATCAGCCCCAGCATTTT. This translates into CACSRRFNQPQHF.

This clonotype was seen many times. The V and J genes are TRBV20-1 and TRBJ2-3; 9 bases fit TRBD2. V lost 3 bases and J lost 5; bases outside the gene matches: 6. Germline loops: CDR1 DFQATT, CDR2 SNEGSKA (reference sequence). The CDR3 is made up of 14 amino acids. CDR3 nucleotides: TGCAGTGCTAGTTGGCGGGGGGGCCAAGATACGCAGTATTTT. This codes for CSASWRGGQDTQYF.

This clonotype appeared many times. The chain carries TRBV24-1 and TRBJ2-7, with 8 bases matching TRBD1. This CDR3 is 16 amino acids long. Germline V gives CDR1 KGHDR, CDR2 SFDVKD. V lost 4 bases to trimming and J lost 4 bases; unmatched junction nucleotides: 11. This CDR3 is CATSESTGARLYEQYF. DNA for the CDR3: TGTGCCACCAGTGAATCGACAGGGGCGAGGTTGTACGAGCAGTACTTC.

Many counts were recorded for this clonotype. The chain couples TRBV4-1 to TRBJ2-7; tentatively, D is TRBD1 (5 bases). V dropped 3 bases and J dropped 5 bases, with 11 bases sitting between them. CDR1 is MGHRA, CDR2 YSYEKL, per germline. The CDR3 loop spans 13 amino acids. The CDR3 sequence is CASSQGLGNEQYF. In DNA form, the CDR3 reads TGCGCCAGCAGCCAGGGGCTGGGAAACGAGCAGTACTTC.

This clonotype was counted at least ten times. The chain couples TRBV5-6 to TRBJ1-2; no clear D gene. The V gene lost 0 bases and the J gene lost 0 bases, with 9 bases spanning the gap. The germline V gene has CDR1 SGHDT and CDR2 YYEEEE. The CDR3 has 15 amino acids. The CDR3 DNA follows: TGTGCCAGCAGCTTGGGGGCTATTCCTAACTATGGCTACACCTTC. Translated, it gives CASSLGAIPNYGYTF.

The genes are TRBV12-3 or TRBV12-4 and TRBJ1-5; TRBD1 agrees at 7 bases. V lost 6 bases to trimming and J lost 6 bases; unmatched junction nucleotides: 8. The length of the CDR3 is 14 residues. The CDR3 is CASSLEGQRQPQHF. The CDR3, as DNA: TGTGCCAGCAGCCTGGAGGGACAGCGTCAGCCCCAGCATTTT.

In this sample, this clonotype turned up many times. The chain carries TRBV4-2 and TRBJ1-4; D is undetermined. CDR1 and CDR2 from the germline V gene are LGHNA and YNFKEQ. With 4 bases removed from V and 5 bases from J, the gap between germline ends came to 11 bases. CDR3 size: 14 residues. The CDR3 is CASSLTLENEKLFF. The CDR3 DNA sequence: TGTGCCAGCAGCCTAACACTGGAGAATGAAAAACTGTTTTTT.

This clonotype came up many times. The rearrangement joins TRBV30 to TRBJ1-6, with TRBD1 matching 7 bases. J gave up 11 bases and V 2 bases, and 15 bases lay outside the gene matches. The CDR3 covers 16 residues. Germline V CDR1 and CDR2: GTSNPN, SVGIG (reference sequence). DNA for the CDR3: TGTGCCTGGAGTCCCGCTACGGGACAGCTGGTCGCACCCCTCCACTTT. It specifies CAWSPATGQLVAPLHF. The full variable domain, with the rest looked up from reference TRBV30 and TRBJ1-6, is SQTIHQWPATLVQPVGSPLSLECTVEGTSNPNLYWYRQAAGRGLQLLFYSVGIGQISSEVPQNLSASRPQDRQFILSSKKLLLSDSGFYLCAWSPATGQLVAPLHFGNGTRLTVT.

As to this clonotype: A read error may be the cause here, since a much bigger clone is one base away. The chain employs TRBV5-1 and TRBJ1-2, with 7 nucleotides matching TRBD1. The CDR3 consists of 12 residues. Germline CDR1 and CDR2: SGHRS and YFSETQ. DNA for the CDR3: TGTGGCAGCAGCGCGCAGGGGGGGGGCTACACCTTC. Its translation is CGSSAQGGGYTF.

This clonotype was recorded many times. This chain connects TRBV5-4 to TRBJ2-5, with 7 bases matching TRBD1. The V gene's germline CDR1 is SGHNT and CDR2 YYREEE (reference sequence). This CDR3 comprises 14 residues. The J segment lost 0 bases and the V segment lost 2 bases, leaving 1 base of the junction unmatched. The DNA for the CDR3 is TGTGCCAGCAGCTTCGGGACAGACCAAGAGACCCAGTACTTC. Its protein product is CASSFGTDQETQYF.

This clonotype was seen many times. The chain recombines TRBV5-6 with TRBJ2-1, with D possibly called TRBD1 or TRBD2 (6 bases each). The CDR3 consists of 18 residues. Trimming shortened V by 2 bases and J by 4 bases, and 22 bases separated the two germline ends. The germline gives CDR1 SGHDT, CDR2 YYEEEE. For the CDR3, the DNA is TGTGCCAGCAGCTTAGGTCGGGGGCCCGACTACTATTACAATGAGCAGTTCTTC. This codes for CASSLGRGPDYYYNEQFF.

In this sample, this clonotype turned up many times. V is TRBV19 and J is TRBJ2-6; D ambiguous. Germline assignment: CDR1 LNHDA and CDR2 SQIVND (reference sequence). The CDR3 is 16 residues long. V lost 2 bases and J 0 bases, leaving 8 bases between the germline ends. The CDR3 loop reads CASSIRQASGANVLTF. CDR3 in DNA: TGTGCCAGTAGTATACGCCAGGCCTCTGGGGCCAACGTCCTGACTTTC.

The genes are TRBV6-5 and TRBJ2-1, with D perhaps matching TRBD2 (6 bases). This CDR3 spans 16 amino acids. Per the germline V gene, CDR1 is MNHEY and CDR2 is SVGAGI. With 6 bases removed from V and 2 bases from J, the gap between germline ends came to 17 bases. The DNA for the CDR3 is TGTGCCAGCAGCTTACTCGACGCGGGACCCTACAATGAGCAGTTCTTC. Translating gives CASSLLDAGPYNEQFF.

The genes are TRBV4-1 and TRBJ2-5; 9 bases agree with TRBD2. The V gene end was trimmed by 2 bases and the J gene end by 4 bases; junction bases not matched to a gene: 20. Germline V gives CDR1 MGHRA, CDR2 YSYEKL. This CDR3 has 20 amino acids. The CDR3 loop reads CASSQNPAGGGAEGRETQYF. The CDR3, as DNA: TGCGCCAGCAGCCAAAATCCGGCTGGCGGGGGGGCTGAAGGGAGAGAGACCCAGTACTTC.

This clonotype was recorded at least ten times. The chain is built from TRBV7-6 and TRBJ2-7; D is tentatively TRBD1 or TRBD2 (5 bases each). Trimming took off 1 base at V and 2 bases at J, with 12 bases between the two ends. Germline-derived CDR1 and CDR2 are SGHVS and FNYEAQ. The CDR3 consists of 15 residues. The CDR3 spells CASSLEGDRPYEQYF. DNA of the CDR3: TGTGCCAGCAGCTTAGAAGGGGACCGGCCCTACGAGCAGTACTTC.

This clonotype was recorded many times. The CDR3 region has the DNA TGTGCCAGCAGCGCCTGGACAGACCAAGAGACCCAGTACTTC. Translation gives CASSAWTDQETQYF. The V call is TRBV2, the J call TRBJ2-5; D possibly corresponds to TRBD1 (6 bases). From germline, CDR1 is SNHLY and CDR2 FYNNEI. This CDR3 has 14 amino acids. V was shortened by 6 bases and J by 0 bases, with 11 bases between the two germline ends. Full variable domain (missing parts from reference TRBV2 and TRBJ2-5): EPEVTQTPSHQVTQMGQEVILRCVPISNHLYFYWYRQILGQKVEFLVSFYNNEISEKSEIFDDQFSVERPDGSNFTLKIRSTKLEDSAMYFCASSAWTDQETQYFGPGTRLLVL.

In its sample, this clonotype was seen many times. The rearrangement joins TRBV18 to TRBJ2-5; a weak D match, TRBD2 (6 bases). Germline V gene lookup returns CDR1 KGHSH and CDR2 LQKENI. V was clipped by 4 bases and J by 4 bases, with 19 bases between them. The CDR3 is 16 residues long. The CDR3 loop reads CASSLPGRSNVETQYF. DNA for the CDR3: TGTGCCAGCTCACTCCCAGGGAGGTCTAACGTAGAGACCCAGTACTTC.

This clonotype was detected ten times or more. V gene TRBV5-1 combines with J gene TRBJ2-7; D gene uncertain. Germline assignment: CDR1 SGHRS and CDR2 YFSETQ. The length of the CDR3 is 13 residues. V lost 4 bases, J lost 2 bases, and 10 bases lay in between. DNA of the CDR3: TGCGCCAGCAGCCCAGCAAATCCCTACGAGCAGTACTTC. Translation gives CASSPANPYEQYF. The variable domain in full, completed from reference TRBV5-1 and TRBJ2-7, reads KAGVTQTPRYLIKTRGQQVTLSCSPISGHRSVSWYQQTPGQGLQFLFEYFSETQRNKGNFPGRFSGRQFSNSRSEMNVSTLELGDSALYLCASSPANPYEQYFGPGTRLTVT.

Concerning this clonotype: A far more abundant clone sits one base away, making this likely a read error. V and J are TRBV5-3 and TRBJ2-1; 13 positions agree with TRBD2. TRBV5-3 is identified as an open reading frame with a role that is uncertain. The CDR3 spans 20 residues. Here the CDR3 DNA reads TGTGCCAGCAGCTTGGCCGTGACTAGCGGGGGGTTAAGCTCCTACAATGAGCAGTTCTTC. Its translation is CASSLAVTSGGLSSYNEQFF.